The 18 T cell receptor beta chains given below trace back to one sample, sequenced in a study of blood T cell repertoires in COVID-19. Libraries were prepared by immunoSEQ multiplex PCR; TCRdb keeps only in-frame clonotypes and omits some of them. Of hundreds of thousands of clones listed, about 87% are singletons. The sequencing sample was made of peripheral blood. These receptor sequences come from a woman in her forties or fifties with COVID-19, enrolled during active disease.

The chain combines TRBV19 with TRBJ1-2; no definite D call. CDR1 is LNHDA and CDR2 is SQIVND in the germline V gene (reference sequence). CDR3 length equals 15 residues. Trimming removed 7 bases at V and 7 bases at J, with 22 bases between. CDR3: CASTDTHAGRTGYTF. The CDR3 DNA reads as TGTGCCAGTACTGACACCCACGCGGGTAGGACTGGCTACACCTTC.

The chain carries TRBV7-3 and TRBJ1-2, with D hard to call. Germline V lookup: CDR1 SGHTA, CDR2 FQGTGA. The CDR3 is made up of 14 amino acids. The V gene lost 5 bases and the J gene lost 5 bases, with 15 bases spanning the gap. The DNA for the CDR3 is TGTGCCAGCAGCCCAAAACCTACAGATTATGGCTACACCTTC. Its translation: CASSPKPTDYGYTF.

This chain uses TRBV6-6 with TRBJ2-2; D is undetermined. The V end lost 0 bases, the J end lost 2 bases, and 7 bases lay between the germline ends. CDR3 length: 15 residues. Germline V CDR1 and CDR2: MNHNY, SVGAGI (reference sequence). For the CDR3, the DNA is TGTGCCAGCAGTTACTCGACACCTAACACCGGGGAGCTGTTTTTT. This translates into CASSYSTPNTGELFF.

The rearrangement joins TRBV11-2 to TRBJ2-7; D may be TRBD2 (6 bases). Germline loops: CDR1 SGHAT, CDR2 FQNNGV. The CDR3 sequence is 13 residues long. Trimming shortened V by 0 bases and J by 7 bases, and 10 bases separated the two germline ends. The CDR3: CASSLDSGQEQYF. Written as DNA, the CDR3 is TGTGCCAGCAGCTTAGATAGCGGACAAGAGCAGTACTTC.

This chain uses TRBV11-2 with TRBJ1-5, with no clear D. The V end lost 0 bases, the J end lost 7 bases, and 7 bases lay between the germline ends. Germline CDR1 and CDR2: SGHAT and FQNNGV. This CDR3 has 13 amino acids. The CDR3 DNA follows: TGTGCCAGCAGCTTAGATCTTAGACAGCCCCAGCATTTT. Translated: CASSLDLRQPQHF.

This clone appeared once. The V gene is TRBV18, the J gene TRBJ2-5; D perhaps matches TRBD2 (6 bases). Germline V lookup: CDR1 KGHSH, CDR2 LQKENI. The CDR3 length is 14 residues. V dropped 3 bases and J dropped 1 base, with 9 bases sitting between them. CDR3 in DNA: TGTGCCAGCTCACCTACAGCGGGCCAAGAGACCCAGTACTTC. Protein sequence: CASSPTAGQETQYF.

This sequence joins TRBV5-1 and TRBJ2-6; 7 bases match TRBD1. J was trimmed by 4 bases and V by 2 bases; bases with no gene match: 6. The CDR3 spans 16 residues. Looked up from germline, CDR1 is SGHRS and CDR2 is YFSETQ. The chain's CDR3 is CASSLLQGRGANVLTF. The DNA for the CDR3 is TGCGCCAGCAGCTTATTACAGGGGAGAGGGGCCAACGTCCTGACTTTC.

The V call is TRBV5-6, the J call TRBJ1-1; D ambiguous. Trimming left V 2 bases short and J 3 bases short, with 14 bases between. Germline V gives CDR1 SGHDT, CDR2 YYEEEE. The CDR3 extends over 15 amino acids. In nucleotides, the CDR3 is TGTGCCAGCAGCTTCGTCACTACGGAGCACACTGAAGCTTTCTTT. It specifies CASSFVTTEHTEAFF.

This chain connects TRBV5-8 to TRBJ2-1, with D possibly matching TRBD1 (6 bases). V shed 0 bases and J shed 6 bases, with 13 bases lying between them. The CDR3 runs to 15 residues. Germline V gives CDR1 SGHTS, CDR2 YDEGEE. CDR3 loop: CASSLGQAISNEQFF. The CDR3 bases are TGTGCCAGCAGCTTGGGACAGGCGATCAGCAATGAGCAGTTCTTC.

The CDR3 reads CAITVDRINTEAFF. The CDR3 nucleotides are TGTGCCATCACCGTGGACAGGATCAACACTGAAGCTTTCTTT. The rearrangement uses TRBV10-3 and TRBJ1-1, with TRBD1 identical over 7 bases. The germline gives CDR1 ENHRY, CDR2 SYGVKD. V gave up 7 bases and J gave up 2 bases; unmatched junction bases: 7. The CDR3 is 14 residues long.

The chain recombines TRBV9 with TRBJ1-6; TRBD1 might be the D (5 bases). V shed 0 bases and J shed 9 bases, with 13 bases lying between them. This CDR3 has 15 residues. CDR1 and CDR2 (germline): SGDLS, YYNGEE. CDR3 residues: CASSVDGTGGSPLHF. Here the CDR3 DNA reads TGTGCCAGCAGCGTAGACGGGACGGGGGGTTCACCCCTCCACTTT.

V usage is TRBV11-2 and J usage is TRBJ2-3, with 8 bases that match TRBD2. The CDR3 is 14 amino acids. J lost 10 bases, V lost 4 bases, and 10 bases had no gene match. CDR1 SGHAT and CDR2 FQNNGV come from the germline V gene. This CDR3 is CASSSGTSAQPQYF. CDR3 in DNA: TGTGCCAGCAGCTCCGGGACTAGTGCTCAACCGCAGTATTTT.

This clone was counted a few times. The chain has TRBV28 and TRBJ1-1; D possibly corresponds to TRBD1 (5 bases). The CDR3 spans 14 residues. Germline assignment: CDR1 MDHEN and CDR2 SYDVKM. V shed 7 bases and J shed 2 bases, with 14 bases lying between them. The DNA of the CDR3 is TGTGCCAGCAAAGAGGGGAGGCCAAACACTGAAGCTTTCTTT. Encoded protein: CASKEGRPNTEAFF.

The CDR3 spells CSVEEVVNTEAFF. The CDR3 DNA sequence: TGCAGCGTTGAAGAAGTAGTGAACACTGAAGCTTTCTTT. The gene calls are TRBV29-1 and TRBJ1-1; unclear D gene. V lost 0 bases and J lost 0, with 5 bases in between. The germline gives CDR1 SQVTM, CDR2 ANQGSEA. This CDR3 region has 13 residues.

The rearrangement joins TRBV6-1 to TRBJ1-2, with 7 bases fitting TRBD1. CDR1 and CDR2 from the germline V gene are MNHNS and SASEGT. After removal of 0 bases from V and 5 bases from J, the junction contained 6 bases not matched to a gene. CDR3 length equals 15 residues. The CDR3 coding sequence is TGTGCCAGCAGTGAAGCAGAAGACAGGGTATATGGCTACACCTTC. Amino acid sequence: CASSEAEDRVYGYTF.

The chain couples TRBV7-9 to TRBJ1-6; no clear D. The length of the CDR3 is 14 residues. Trimming left V 5 bases short and J 4 bases short, with 9 bases between. Per the germline V gene, CDR1 is SEHNR and CDR2 is FQNEAQ (reference sequence). CDR3 sequence: CASSQPGYNSPLHF. Written as DNA, the CDR3 is TGTGCCAGCAGCCAACCGGGGTATAATTCACCCCTCCACTTT.

J is TRBJ2-1 and V is TRBV10-1; weak D call: TRBD2 (6 bases). CDR1 and CDR2 (germline): WNHNN, SYGVQD (reference sequence). V lost 2 bases and J lost 10, with 9 bases in between. This CDR3 has 12 residues. CDR3 sequence (DNA): TGCGCCAGCAGTGAGGGCCGGGAGGAGCAGTTCTTC. Its translation: CASSEGREEQFF.

The chain combines TRBV30 with TRBJ1-1; D might be TRBD1 (5 bases). The V and J ends lost 7 bases and 0 bases respectively, with 12 bases between them. The germline CDR1 and CDR2 sequences are GTSNPN and SVGIG (reference sequence). The CDR3 loop spans 13 amino acids. The chain's CDR3 is CASNGALNTEAFF. CDR3 bases: TGTGCCTCAAATGGGGCATTGAACACTGAAGCTTTCTTT.